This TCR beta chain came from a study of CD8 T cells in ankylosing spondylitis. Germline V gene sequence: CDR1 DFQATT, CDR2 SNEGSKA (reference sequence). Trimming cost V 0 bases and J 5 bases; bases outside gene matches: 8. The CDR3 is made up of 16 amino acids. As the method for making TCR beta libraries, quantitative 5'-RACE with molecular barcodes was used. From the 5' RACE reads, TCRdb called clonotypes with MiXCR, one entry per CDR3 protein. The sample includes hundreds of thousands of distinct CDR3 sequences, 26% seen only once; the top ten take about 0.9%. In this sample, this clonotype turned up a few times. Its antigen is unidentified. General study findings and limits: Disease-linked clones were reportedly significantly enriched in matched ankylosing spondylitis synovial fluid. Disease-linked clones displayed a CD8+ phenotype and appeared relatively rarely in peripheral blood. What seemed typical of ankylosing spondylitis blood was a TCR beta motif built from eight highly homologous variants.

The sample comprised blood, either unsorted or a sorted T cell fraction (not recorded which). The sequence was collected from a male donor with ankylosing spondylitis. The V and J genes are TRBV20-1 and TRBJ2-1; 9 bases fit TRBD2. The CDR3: CSARDPAGGPNNEQFF. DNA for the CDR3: TGCAGTGCTAGAGATCCGGCGGGAGGGCCGAACAATGAGCAGTTCTTC.